This T cell receptor (beta chain) originates from a study of T cell responses to AZD1222 COVID-19 vaccine. The method was immunoSEQ multiplex PCR; TCRdb's version includes in-frame clones alone and lacks a portion of them. The table includes roughly 150,000 clones, approximately 90% detected once. General study results and limits: Spike-wide coverage was observed for vaccine-associated CD4 TCRs, with dominant responses at 160-218 and 743-854. White British donors predominated, females outnumbered males, and clonal diversity was possibly underestimated. Seropositive at baseline were only five or six AZD1222 recipients.

Remarks on this clone: The antigen is undetermined.

The TCR sequence derives from an adult who received the AZD1222 COVID-19 vaccine. Here the sequenced sample was peripheral blood, taken 28 days after the second AZD1222 dose.

CDR3 DNA sequence: TGTGCCAGCAGCTTAGATCAGGGCGGGGGACTCTCAGATACGCAGTATTTT. Protein: CASSLDQGGGLSDTQYF. The V gene is TRBV11-2, the J gene TRBJ2-3; 7 bases map to TRBD2. V dropped 0 bases and J dropped 4; count of bases not matched to a gene: 10. Germline CDR1 is SGHAT and CDR2 is FQNNGV. The CDR3 has 17 residues.